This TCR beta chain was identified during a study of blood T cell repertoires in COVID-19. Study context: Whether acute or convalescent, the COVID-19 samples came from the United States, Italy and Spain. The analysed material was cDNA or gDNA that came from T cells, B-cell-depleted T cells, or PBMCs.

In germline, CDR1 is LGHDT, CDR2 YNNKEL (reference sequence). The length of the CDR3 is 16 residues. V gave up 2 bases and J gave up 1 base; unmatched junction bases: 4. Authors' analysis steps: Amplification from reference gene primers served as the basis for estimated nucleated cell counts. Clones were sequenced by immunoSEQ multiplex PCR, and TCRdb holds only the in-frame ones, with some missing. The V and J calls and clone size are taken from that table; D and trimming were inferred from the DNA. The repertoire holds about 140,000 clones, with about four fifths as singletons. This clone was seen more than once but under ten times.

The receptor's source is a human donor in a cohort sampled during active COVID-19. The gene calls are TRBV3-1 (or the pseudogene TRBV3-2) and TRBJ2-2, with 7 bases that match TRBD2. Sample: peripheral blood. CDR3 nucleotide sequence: TGTGCCAGCAGCCAAATTGGCGGGGGGAACACCGGGGAGCTGTTTTTT. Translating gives CASSQIGGGNTGELFF.